Sequencing of this TCR beta chain was carried out in a study of technical replicates of blood from a handful of donors. This CDR3 spans 15 amino acids. V lost 3 bases to trimming and J lost 3 bases, with 12 bases between them. CDR1 and CDR2 (germline): SEHNR, FQNEAQ (reference sequence). The protocol was immunoSEQ multiplex PCR, while the TCRdb copy is restricted to in-frame clones and leaves out a portion. This sample has fewer than 85,000 clones; around 94% occur once, and the top ten carry about 0.38%. The sequenced sample consisted of T cells isolated from PBMCs. V is TRBV7-9 and J is TRBJ1-3; D unclear. This TCR derives from a human donor in good health. CDR3 in amino acids: CASSFLEGGGNTIYF. The DNA for the CDR3 is TGTGCCAGCAGCTTCCTGGAGGGAGGTGGAAACACCATATATTTT.